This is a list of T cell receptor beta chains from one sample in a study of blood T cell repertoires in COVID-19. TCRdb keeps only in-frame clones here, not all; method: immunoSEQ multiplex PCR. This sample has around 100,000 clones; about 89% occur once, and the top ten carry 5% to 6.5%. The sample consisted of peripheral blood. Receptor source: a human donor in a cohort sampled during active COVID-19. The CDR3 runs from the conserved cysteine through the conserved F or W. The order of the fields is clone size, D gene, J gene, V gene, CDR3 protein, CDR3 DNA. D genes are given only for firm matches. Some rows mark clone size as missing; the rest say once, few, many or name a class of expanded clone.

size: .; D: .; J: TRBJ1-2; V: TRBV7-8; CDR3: CASSFNPTGIGGGYTF; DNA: TGTGCCAGCAGCTTTAATCCTACAGGGATAGGAGGTGGCTACACCTTC
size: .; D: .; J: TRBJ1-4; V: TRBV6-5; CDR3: CASSLGRGEKLFF; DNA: TGTGCCAGCAGTTTAGGGAGGGGGGAAAAACTGTTTTTT
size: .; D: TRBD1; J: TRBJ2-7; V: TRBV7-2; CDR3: CASSLYLSAGQGSPEQYF; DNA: TGTGCCAGCAGCCTCTACTTATCAGCCGGACAGGGGAGTCCGGAGCAGTACTTC
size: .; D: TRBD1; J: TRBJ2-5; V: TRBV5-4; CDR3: CASSSSGTGMQTQYF; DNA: TGTGCCAGCAGCTCCTCCGGGACAGGGATGCAGACCCAGTACTTC
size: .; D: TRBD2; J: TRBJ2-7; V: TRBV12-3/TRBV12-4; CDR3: CASRGPGLPYF; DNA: TGTGCCAGCAGGGGCCCGGGACTACCGTACTTC
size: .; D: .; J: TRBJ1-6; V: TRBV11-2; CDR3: CASSFPPSGDSPLHF; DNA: TGTGCCAGCAGCTTTCCCCCGTCCGGAGATTCACCCCTCCACTTT
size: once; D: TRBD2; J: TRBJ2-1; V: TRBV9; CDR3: CASSVGAGGPHEQFF; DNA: TGTGCCAGCAGCGTAGGAGCGGGAGGGCCCCATGAGCAGTTCTTC
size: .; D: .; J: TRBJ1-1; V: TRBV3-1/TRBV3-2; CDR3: CASSQAGTEAFF; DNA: TGTGCCAGCAGCCAAGCGGGCACTGAAGCTTTCTTT
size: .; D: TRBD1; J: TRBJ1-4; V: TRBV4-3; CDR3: CASSQNRGRSEKLFF; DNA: TGCGCCAGCAGCCAAAACAGGGGGCGAAGTGAAAAACTGTTTTTT
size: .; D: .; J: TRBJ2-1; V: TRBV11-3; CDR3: CASSPDSSYNEQFF; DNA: TGTGCCAGCAGCCCGGACAGCTCCTACAATGAGCAGTTCTTC
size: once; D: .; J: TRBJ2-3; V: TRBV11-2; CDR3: CASSSTHHRGGTDTQYF; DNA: TGTGCCAGCAGCTCGACCCACCACAGGGGGGGAACAGATACGCAGTATTTT
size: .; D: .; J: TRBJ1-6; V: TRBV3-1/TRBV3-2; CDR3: CASSQGGSPLHF; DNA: TGTGCCAGCAGCCAAGGGGGCTCACCCCTCCACTTT
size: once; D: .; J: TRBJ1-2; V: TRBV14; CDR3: CASSQERGDGYTF; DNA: TGTGCCAGCAGCCAAGAAAGGGGCGACGGCTACACCTTC
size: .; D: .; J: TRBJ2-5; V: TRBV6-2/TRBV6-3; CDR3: CASSQGSETQYF; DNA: TGTGCCAGCAGTCAGGGGTCGGAGACCCAGTACTTC
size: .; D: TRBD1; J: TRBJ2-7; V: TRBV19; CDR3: CASSHRQGVHEQYF; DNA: TGTGCCAGTAGCCACCGACAGGGAGTCCACGAGCAGTACTTC
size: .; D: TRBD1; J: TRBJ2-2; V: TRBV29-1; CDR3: CSVARGTGDTGELFF; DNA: TGCAGCGTTGCCCGGGGGACAGGGGACACCGGGGAGCTGTTTTTT
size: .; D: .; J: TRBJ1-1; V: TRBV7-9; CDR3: CASRGGQGATEAFF; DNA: TGTGCCAGCAGGGGGGGGCAGGGAGCCACTGAAGCTTTCTTT
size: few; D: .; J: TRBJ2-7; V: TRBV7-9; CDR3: CASSSGESYEQYF; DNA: TGTGCCAGCAGCTCCGGGGAGTCCTACGAGCAGTACTTC
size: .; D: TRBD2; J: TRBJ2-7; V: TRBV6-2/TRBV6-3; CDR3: CASSYRGDEQYF; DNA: TGTGCCAGCAGTTACCGGGGGGACGAGCAGTACTTC
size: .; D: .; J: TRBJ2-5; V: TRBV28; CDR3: CASSKGLPGTQYF; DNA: TGTGCCAGCAGTAAAGGACTACCTGGGACCCAGTACTTC
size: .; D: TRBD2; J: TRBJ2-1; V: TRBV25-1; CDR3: CASSGGRESSYNEQFF; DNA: TGTGCCAGCAGTGGGGGGAGGGAGAGCTCCTACAATGAGCAGTTCTTC
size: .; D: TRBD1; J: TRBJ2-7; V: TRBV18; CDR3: CASSPTRDRASYEQYF; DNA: TGTGCCAGCTCACCCACACGGGACAGGGCCTCCTACGAGCAGTACTTC
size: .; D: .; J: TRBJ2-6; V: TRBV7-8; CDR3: CASSLSRPGLSSGANVLTF; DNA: TGTGCCAGCAGCTTAAGTCGGCCCGGACTGTCCTCTGGGGCCAACGTCCTGACTTTC
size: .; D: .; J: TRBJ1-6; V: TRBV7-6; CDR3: CASSQGQTLGDNSPLHF; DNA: TGTGCCAGCAGCCAGGGACAAACCTTGGGGGATAATTCACCCCTCCACTTT
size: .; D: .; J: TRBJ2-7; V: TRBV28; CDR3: CASRDTKDSYEQYF; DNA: TGTGCCAGCAGAGACACGAAGGACAGCTACGAGCAGTACTTC
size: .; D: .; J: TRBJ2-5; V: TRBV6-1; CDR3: CASSDRGSIYQETQYF; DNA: TGTGCCAGCAGTGATAGGGGCTCAATTTACCAAGAGACCCAGTACTTC
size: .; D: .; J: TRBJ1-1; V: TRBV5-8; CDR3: CASSWSMNTEAFF; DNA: TGTGCCAGCAGCTGGTCTATGAACACTGAAGCTTTCTTT
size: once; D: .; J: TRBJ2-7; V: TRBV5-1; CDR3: CASSLAGGETRYEQYF; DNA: TGCGCCAGCAGCTTGGCCGGTGGGGAGACAAGGTACGAGCAGTACTTC
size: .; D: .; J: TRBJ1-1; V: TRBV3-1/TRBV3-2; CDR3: CASSQDPWQVGNTEAFF; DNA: TGTGCCAGCAGCCAAGACCCCTGGCAGGTGGGGAACACTGAAGCTTTCTTT
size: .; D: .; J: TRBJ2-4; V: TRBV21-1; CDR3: CASSEDRSSIKNIQYF; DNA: TGTGCCAGCAGCGAGGACAGGTCGTCGATTAAAAACATTCAGTACTTC
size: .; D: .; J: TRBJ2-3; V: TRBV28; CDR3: CTTGTDTQYF; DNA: TGTACCACGGGCACAGATACGCAGTATTTT
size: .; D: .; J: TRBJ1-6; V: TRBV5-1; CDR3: CASSLNGAGNMPLHF; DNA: TGCGCCAGCAGCCTTAATGGGGCAGGGAATATGCCCCTCCACTTT
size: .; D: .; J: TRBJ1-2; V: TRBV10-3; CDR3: CAISDQNYGYTF; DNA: TGTGCCATCAGTGACCAGAACTATGGCTACACCTTC
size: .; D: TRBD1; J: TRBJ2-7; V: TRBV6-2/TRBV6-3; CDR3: CASSTRSQGAGRTKQYF; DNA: TGTGCCAGCAGTACTCGATCACAGGGGGCAGGGCGTACGAAGCAGTACTTC
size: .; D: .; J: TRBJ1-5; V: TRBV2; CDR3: CASKRAGGNQPQHF; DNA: TGTGCCAGCAAGAGGGCGGGGGGCAATCAGCCCCAGCATTTT
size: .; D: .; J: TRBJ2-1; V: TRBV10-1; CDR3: CASSARGGDEQFF; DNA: TGCGCCAGCAGTGCACGAGGGGGTGATGAGCAGTTCTTC
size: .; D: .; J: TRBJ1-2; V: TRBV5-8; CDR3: CASGTGIQFF; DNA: TGTGCCAGCGGAACCGGGATCCAGTTTTTC